This paragraph reports one TCR beta chain. This clonotype has more than one count but fewer than ten. This receptor's antigen is unknown. The junction and the germline gene differ at one end; a read error may be behind it. The library was made by 5' RACE. Sequencing was performed on an Illumina HiSeq 2500. A second 7 to 11 cycle PCR used a sample-barcoded 5' primer and a J-beta primer mix. A template-switch 5' adaptor carrying 12 random nucleotides introduced a unique molecular identifier onto each TCR beta cDNA molecule. Each sample yielded at least 2.5 million CDR3-containing paired-end reads. First-strand cDNA was synthesized from all RNA with the Mint cDNA synthesis kit, primed by a TRBC-specific oligonucleotide. After uracil-DNA glycosylase treatment, a first 18-cycle PCR used universal primers M1SS and BC2_uni_R on all cDNA. The study's own analysis went as follows. For normalization, 1 million high-quality reads, each with a distinct molecular identifier, were randomly selected from each sample. Instead of being binned into consensus sequences, reads with shared molecular identifiers were discarded. MiTCR, run with a Q25 quality threshold and the strictest error-elimination algorithm, handled CDR3 identification, clonotype clustering and error correction. A nonparametric unseen species model using Euler transformation provided a lower-bound estimate of total TCR beta diversity. The public sequencing data were trimmed at Q25 with fastp and processed into clonotypes with MiXCR by TCRdb, which kept only in-frame beta chains. Entries are consolidated by CDR3 protein sequence, retaining the most common genes and DNA. TCRdb's processing, not the study's, gives the V and J calls here. The sample table records hundreds of thousands of distinct CDR3 sequences; around 48% of these occur just once. Under 15% of the sample belongs to the ten largest clones.

This entry comes from a study of blood T cells in healthy people across ages (dated by TCRdb to 2015 to 2017). Describing the broader study: In model experiments, template switching captured about one uniquely barcoded TCR beta cDNA molecule for every two T cells. Using deep sequencing normalized with unique cDNA molecular identifiers, the study measured how TCR beta repertoire diversity changes with age. Donors were grouped into four age groups: young (average roughly 17 years), middle-aged (about 40), aged (about 59) and long-lived (just over 80). Donors of different ages were randomly distributed across sequencing lanes to avoid experimental bias. Two additional independent replicas of 1 million unique cDNA reads from the same blood draw were analyzed for two donors (one aged 18 to 29 and one aged 80 or older). Study-wide conclusions, independent of this receptor: Observed TCR beta diversity per million T cells fell roughly linearly with age, and a significant reduction was already apparent by age approximately 40. Estimates of total diversity based on one million sequenced T cells were considered lower bounds and underestimates. Conclusive comparison of naive and antigen-experienced compartments was prevented by the profiling of bulk unsorted PBMCs. There was a strong correlation between observed TCR beta diversity and the percentage of naive T cells measured by flow cytometry. Donor CMV infection status was unknown, potentially confounding age-related changes in expanded clonotypes. Compared with the aged group, the long-lived group had more naive CD4+ T cells, fewer expanded clones and increased TCR diversity, a pattern suggesting age selection.

Donors were roughly 40 systemically healthy Caucasian individuals from Russia aged roughly 6 to 90 years. Roughly 11 milliliters of peripheral blood were drawn from each donor into EDTA-treated Vacutainer tubes. PBMCs were isolated by Ficoll-Paque density-gradient centrifugation, with at least 6 million obtained per sample. Total RNA was extracted from PBMCs with Trizol reagent, with at least 6 micrograms obtained per sample. For every donor, an aliquot of PBMCs went through flow cytometry to measure the percentages of naive CD45RAhigh/CD27high T cells. The germline V gene specifies SGHNT as CDR1 and YENEEA as CDR2. Including cysteine and phenylalanine, the CDR3 has 13 amino acids. Only the CDR3 region is kept as DNA, spanning 39 bases read in frame from base 1.

The material sequenced was blood. The chain links TRBV11-3 with TRBJ1-5; a confident D gene designation cannot be given. The sequence was obtained from a man aged 25 to 45 in good health. The sequenced DNA: TGTGCCAGCAGCGTAGAGAGAAATCAGCCCCAGCATTTT. It specifies CASSVERNQPQHF.